The 6 T cell receptor beta chains presented below share a single source sample, sequenced in a study of chemoradiotherapy in HPV16-positive cancers. Here immunoSEQ multiplex PCR was the method, and the copy in TCRdb shows in-frame clones only, minus some. The sample lists under 85,000 clones; about 90% were seen once. The source material was blood, sampled from a patient who underwent chemoradiotherapy. These receptors were taken from a human donor with HPV-associated anogenital cancer.

The chain has TRBV5-4 and TRBJ1-3, with 7 bases matching TRBD1. Germline trimming cut 3 bases from V and 2 bases from J; bases unmatched to any gene: 5. Germline V gene data show CDR1 as SGHNT and CDR2 as YYREEE (reference sequence). This CDR3 spans 15 amino acids. CDR3 amino acids: CASSSFGTAGNTIYF. The CDR3 coding sequence is TGTGCCAGCAGCTCCTTCGGGACAGCTGGAAACACCATATATTTT.

The rearrangement links TRBV5-1 to TRBJ2-3; D gene uncertain. The germline CDR1 and CDR2 sequences are SGHRS and YFSETQ. The CDR3 runs 14 residues. Trimming took 0 bases from V and 6 from J, leaving 11 bases between them. DNA of the CDR3: TGCGCCAGCAGCTTGGGTCCGACTTCGGATACGCAGTATTTT. Protein product: CASSLGPTSDTQYF.

The chain uses TRBV5-4 and TRBJ1-1, with 8 bases that match TRBD1. V lost 4 bases, J lost 0 bases, and 14 bases stayed unmatched. The CDR3 extends over 18 amino acids. Germline V lookup: CDR1 SGHNT, CDR2 YYREEE (reference sequence). As DNA, the CDR3 is TGTGCCAGCAGCGGCGGGACAGGTGGATCAAGGATGAACACTGAAGCTTTCTTT. Translated, it gives CASSGGTGGSRMNTEAFF.

This sequence joins TRBV7-9 and TRBJ2-2; TRBD2 agrees at 7 bases. V lost 3 bases to trimming and J lost 4 bases; unmatched junction nucleotides: 2. The length of the CDR3 is 14 residues. CDR1 and CDR2 from the germline V gene are SEHNR and FQNEAQ (reference sequence). The CDR3 region is CASSLASGTGELFF. The DNA for the CDR3 is TGTGCCAGCAGCTTGGCTAGCGGCACCGGGGAGCTGTTTTTT.

The genes are TRBV6-1 and TRBJ1-2; D gene uncertain. The CDR3 loop spans 13 amino acids. From germline, CDR1 is MNHNS and CDR2 SASEGT. Trimming stripped 2 bases from V and 6 bases from J, with 10 bases between. The CDR3 DNA sequence: TGTGCCAGCAGTGAAAGTGAACACCATGGCTACACCTTC. Its translation is CASSESEHHGYTF.

J is TRBJ2-1 and V is TRBV5-6; D ambiguous. Trimming shortened V by 4 bases and J by 13 bases, and 15 bases separated the two germline ends. The germline V gene encodes CDR1 SGHDT and CDR2 YYEEEE. This CDR3 has 12 residues. The CDR3 DNA reads as TGTGCCAGCAGCCCCTGGGGAAGCACCCAGTTCTTC. Amino acids: CASSPWGSTQFF.